This TCR beta chain was retrieved from a study of control samples from healthy donors and cancer patients. Repertoires were generated with immunoSEQ multiplex PCR, while TCRdb's copy carries only in-frame clones and drops some. This table has approximately 90,000 clones, 88% appearing once. Germline-derived CDR1 and CDR2 are SNHLY and FYNNEI. Trimming took 11 bases from V and 2 from J; bases not matched to a gene: 13. There are 16 residues in the CDR3. Sequenced material: blood. The receptor was isolated from a woman in her 70s in good health. The chain employs TRBV2 and TRBJ2-5; 11 bases map to TRBD1. CDR3 amino acids: CAAARGTGGGQETQYF. DNA of the CDR3: TGTGCCGCGGCTAGGGGGACAGGGGGGGGGCAAGAGACCCAGTACTTC.